This T cell receptor (beta chain) derives from a study of blood T cell repertoires in COVID-19. Study details: Both acute and convalescent COVID-19 samples were obtained from the United States, Italy and Spain. In each case, the material was cDNA or gDNA derived from T cells, B-cell-depleted T cells, or PBMCs.

This CDR3 has 13 amino acids. V was clipped by 5 bases and J by 5 bases, with 12 bases between them. The V gene's germline CDR1 is MNHEY and CDR2 SVGAGI. This clone was detected only once. In the authors' methods: Nucleated cell number was recorded as an estimate derived from reference gene primer amplification. Measured with immunoSEQ multiplex PCR; TCRdb has only the in-frame clones, and not every one. V and J calls and clone size are as listed in that table; D and trimming were resolved from the DNA. The sample records roughly 390,000 clones, around 84% being singletons. Sequenced: peripheral blood. V gene TRBV6-5 combines with J gene TRBJ1-2, with D uncertain. This TCR was recovered from a young woman with acute or convalescent COVID-19. In nucleotides, the CDR3 is TGTGCCAGCAGTAGGGAGCCGGGTTATGGCTACACCTTC. This sequence encodes CASSREPGYGYTF.